The 24 T cell receptor beta chains listed next were all sequenced from one sample in a study of cytomegalovirus exposure and HLA in healthy donors. The PCR employed 60 Vbeta primers together with 13 Jbeta primers. TCRdb's table, derived via immunoSEQ multiplex PCR, lists solely in-frame clones and lacks some. This table holds around 150,000 clones, 79% found once. The sample comprised PBMCs. Every receptor here comes from a male donor in good health and CMV-seronegative.

Comments on this clone: Other nucleotide sequences from this sample produce the same CDR3. This chain links TRBV29-1 with TRBJ2-3, with 14 nucleotides matching TRBD2. Germline V gene data show CDR1 as SQVTM and CDR2 as ANQGSEA. Trimming removed 4 bases from V and 2 bases from J; junction bases left unmatched: 8. The CDR3 is made up of 17 amino acids. This CDR3 reads CSVVRLAGGPITDTQYF. The CDR3, as DNA: TGCAGCGTTGTTCGACTAGCGGGGGGGCCGATCACAGATACGCAGTATTTT.

This clone was recorded only once. The CDR3 is CASTSQAGGELFF. CDR3 nucleotide sequence: TGTGCCAGCACCTCTCAGGCGGGCGGGGAGCTGTTTTTT. The chain joins TRBV6-5 to TRBJ2-2, with TRBD2 as a possible D gene (5 bases). This CDR3 has 13 amino acids. The V gene's germline CDR1 is MNHEY and CDR2 SVGAGI. With 7 bases removed from V and 7 bases from J, the gap between germline ends came to 13 bases.

V gene TRBV5-1 combines with J gene TRBJ2-5; tentatively, D is TRBD2 (7 bases). V was cut by 4 bases and J by 4 bases, with 23 bases left in between. The CDR3 totals 17 residues. The germline CDR1 and CDR2 sequences are SGHRS and YFSETQ. The CDR3 DNA sequence: TGCGCCAGCAGCGGGGGGGGCCCCATAGGGGCAAGAGAGACCCAGTACTTC. Translated: CASSGGGPIGARETQYF.

This clone has a single count. The rearrangement joins TRBV4-3 to TRBJ2-1; D is unclear. V gave up 0 bases and J gave up 0 bases, with 15 bases separating them. This CDR3 comprises 18 residues. Germline CDR1 and CDR2: LGHNA and YSLEER. The CDR3 loop is CASSQDPRSLSSYNEQFF. The CDR3 nucleotides are TGCGCCAGCAGCCAAGATCCCAGGTCACTTAGCTCCTACAATGAGCAGTTCTTC.

The J gene is TRBJ2-5, the V gene TRBV19, with 7 nucleotides matching TRBD1. The CDR3 spans 15 residues. Germline V lookup: CDR1 LNHDA, CDR2 SQIVND (reference sequence). The ends lost 5 bases at V and 3 bases at J; junction bases unmatched: 9. The CDR3 DNA reads TGTGCCAGTAGTGTAGGCAGGACAGGTGAAGAGACCCAGTACTTC. Its translation is CASSVGRTGEETQYF. Looking up the rest from reference TRBV19 and TRBJ2-5 gives the full variable domain: DGGITQSPKYLFRKEGQNVTLSCEQNLNHDAMYWYRQDPGQGLRLIYYSQIVNDFQKGDIAEGYSVSREKKESFPLTVTSAQKNPTAFYLCASSVGRTGEETQYFGPGTRLLVL.

V gene TRBV6-4 combines with J gene TRBJ2-3; 9 bases line up with TRBD2. Germline V CDR1 and CDR2: MRHNA, SNTAGT. This CDR3 is built from 15 residues. Losses at the gene ends were 5 bases for V and 4 bases for J; bases not matched to a gene: 7. CDR3 protein: CASSLSGGGADTQYF. The CDR3, as DNA: TGTGCCAGCAGTCTTAGCGGGGGTGGGGCAGATACGCAGTATTTT.

V is TRBV7-9 and J is TRBJ2-3; TRBD2 aligns across 8 bases. This CDR3 has 15 amino acids. CDR1 is SEHNR and CDR2 is FQNEAQ in the germline V gene (reference sequence). J gave up 1 base and V 3 bases, and 3 bases lay outside the gene matches. The CDR3 nucleotides read TGTGCCAGCAGCTTTAACGGGGGGGGCACAGATACGCAGTATTTT. Translation gives CASSFNGGGTDTQYF. Full variable domain (remainder filled in from reference TRBV7-9 and TRBJ2-3): DTGVSQNPRHKITKRGQNVTFRCDPISEHNRLYWYRQTLGQGPEFLTYFQNEAQLEKSRLLSDRFSAERPKGSFSTLEIQRTEQGDSAMYLCASSFNGGGTDTQYFGPGTRLTVL.

There are a few counts of this clone. This chain uses TRBV5-5 with TRBJ1-1; D may be TRBD1 (5 bases). Germline V gene lookup returns CDR1 SGHKS and CDR2 YYEKEE (reference sequence). The CDR3 has 13 residues. The ends were cut back, 4 bases at V and 1 base at J, with 8 bases in the middle. CDR3 residues: CASSGHSNTEAFF. The CDR3 region has the DNA TGTGCCAGCAGCGGACACTCGAACACTGAAGCTTTCTTT.

The genes are TRBV11-3 and TRBJ1-2, with unresolved D. V lost 0 bases to trimming and J lost 12 bases, with 17 bases between them. Germline assignment: CDR1 SGHNT and CDR2 YENEEA. The CDR3 covers 14 residues. In nucleotides, the CDR3 is TGTGCCAGCAGCTTAGACAGGCCCTTCCCTACCCACACCTTC. Amino acids: CASSLDRPFPTHTF.

J is TRBJ1-3 and V is TRBV27; tentative D call: TRBD1 (6 bases). Per the germline V gene, CDR1 is MNHEY and CDR2 is SMNVEV (reference sequence). V was shortened by 6 bases and J by 1 base, with 7 bases between the two germline ends. The CDR3 is 13 amino acids. This chain's CDR3 is CASRTGSGNTIYF. The DNA for the CDR3 is TGTGCCAGCAGAACAGGGTCTGGAAACACCATATATTTT.

This rearrangement joins TRBV5-6 to TRBJ2-7; the D is unclear. The CDR3 extends over 13 amino acids. V gave up 1 base and J gave up 3 bases, with 8 bases separating them. The germline CDR1 and CDR2 sequences are SGHDT and YYEEEE. CDR3 in amino acids: CASSLSMSYEQYF. In nucleotides, the CDR3 is TGTGCCAGCAGCTTGAGCATGAGCTACGAGCAGTACTTC.

This clone occurred once. V and J are TRBV5-6 and TRBJ1-1, with no clear D. Trimming removed 0 bases at V and 3 bases at J, with 9 bases between. CDR1 SGHDT and CDR2 YYEEEE come from the germline V gene. The CDR3 contains 14 residues. This chain's CDR3 is CASSLDERDTEAFF. CDR3 nucleotide sequence: TGTGCCAGCAGCTTGGATGAGAGAGACACTGAAGCTTTCTTT.

CDR3 bases: TGTGCCAGCAGTCGAGCGGGGGGGAGAGCAGATACGCAGTATTTT. Its translation is CASSRAGGRADTQYF. This chain connects TRBV6-6 to TRBJ2-3, with 10 bases lining up with TRBD2. The V segment lost 5 bases and the J segment 4 bases; nucleotides outside the gene matches: 6. This CDR3 is 15 amino acids long. Germline CDR1 is MNHNY and CDR2 is SVGAGI (reference sequence).

V is TRBV19 and J is TRBJ2-7; perhaps TRBD2 as D (7 bases). Between the trimmed V and J ends, which lost 6 bases and 3 bases, there was a span of 18 bases. The CDR3 has 15 amino acids. Germline CDR1 is LNHDA and CDR2 is SQIVND (reference sequence). CDR3 amino acids: CASRAGAIPNYEQYF. In DNA, the CDR3 is TGTGCCAGTAGGGCGGGGGCCATCCCAAACTACGAGCAGTACTTC.

The rearrangement uses TRBV6-4 and TRBJ2-5, with TRBD2 matching 9 bases. The germline gives CDR1 MRHNA, CDR2 SNTAGT. J was trimmed by 3 bases and V by 5 bases; bases with no gene match: 7. This CDR3 region has 15 residues. CDR3 sequence (DNA): TGTGCCAGCAGTCCGACTGCGGGGGGGGAAGAGACCCAGTACTTC. This sequence encodes CASSPTAGGEETQYF.

The chain joins TRBV4-1 to TRBJ2-3, with TRBD2 matching over 11 bases. Germline CDR1 reads MGHRA; CDR2 reads YSYEKL. CDR3 size: 17 residues. V was pared by 2 bases and J by 2 bases, with 6 bases of the junction left unmatched. This CDR3 is CASSQLLAGVPTDTQYF. CDR3 DNA: TGCGCCAGCAGCCAATTACTAGCGGGGGTTCCCACAGATACGCAGTATTTT.

The table lists this clone with a count of one. The CDR3 loop is CASSERVAYTEAFF. CDR3 bases: TGTGCCAGCAGTGAGCGGGTAGCTTACACTGAAGCTTTCTTT. This chain links TRBV2 with TRBJ1-1; D not resolved. V lost 3 bases and J lost 3, with 11 bases in between. The V gene's germline CDR1 is SNHLY and CDR2 FYNNEI. The CDR3 extends over 14 amino acids.

This clone showed up just a few times. The gene calls are TRBV19 and TRBJ1-1; tentative D call: TRBD1 (5 bases). CDR1 and CDR2 (germline): LNHDA, SQIVND (reference sequence). This CDR3 contains 15 residues. Trimming took 5 bases from V and 4 from J, leaving 17 bases between them. CDR3 sequence: CASSWGEFGGTEAFF. The DNA for the CDR3 is TGTGCCAGTAGTTGGGGGGAGTTCGGGGGCACTGAAGCTTTCTTT.

The chain employs TRBV5-6 and TRBJ1-6; 10 bases map to TRBD1. Trimming took 4 bases from V and 9 from J; bases not matched to a gene: 10. The length of the CDR3 is 16 residues. Germline lookup yields CDR1 SGHDT and CDR2 YYEEEE. As DNA, the CDR3 is TGTGCCAGCAGCCCGGGAGGGACAGGGGTAACTTCACCCCTCCACTTT. This codes for CASSPGGTGVTSPLHF.

This chain links TRBV9 with TRBJ2-3, with 10 positions matching TRBD2. The CDR3 has 17 residues. Trimming at V came to 3 bases and at J to 0 bases, leaving 7 bases not matched to a gene. CDR1 is SGDLS, CDR2 YYNGEE, per germline. Here the CDR3 DNA reads TGTGCCAGCAGCGCCAGAACTAGCGGGGAAAGCACAGATACGCAGTATTTT. Its protein product is CASSARTSGESTDTQYF.

The CDR3 spells CASNGQDQETQYF. Written as DNA, the CDR3 is TGTGCCAGCAATGGGCAGGACCAAGAGACCCAGTACTTC. The chain is built from TRBV2 and TRBJ2-5; D call uncertain. Looked up from germline, CDR1 is SNHLY and CDR2 is FYNNEI. The CDR3 has 13 amino acids. The V and J ends lost 7 bases and 0 bases respectively, with 9 bases between them.

This clone was counted between two and nine times. The gene calls are TRBV5-6 and TRBJ2-1; 11 nucleotides agree with TRBD2. Germline V gene lookup returns CDR1 SGHDT and CDR2 YYEEEE. After removal of 6 bases from V and 7 bases from J, the junction contained 6 bases not matched to a gene. This CDR3 is built from 14 residues. The CDR3 nucleotides read TGTGCCAGCAATAGCGGGGGGGACGGAAATGAGCAGTTCTTC. It translates to CASNSGGDGNEQFF.

This clone appeared once. The chain has TRBV29-1 and TRBJ1-3, with D hard to call. This CDR3 has 11 amino acids. The V end lost 3 bases, the J end lost 4 bases, and 4 bases lay between the germline ends. Germline assignment: CDR1 SQVTM and CDR2 ANQGSEA. CDR3 region: CSVDRGNTIYF. The CDR3 region has the DNA TGCAGCGTTGACAGGGGAAACACCATATATTTT. The full variable domain, rest sourced from reference TRBV29-1 and TRBJ1-3, is SAVISQKPSRDICQRGTSLTIQCQVDSQVTMMFWYRQQPGQSLTLIATANQGSEATYESGFVIDKFPISRPNLTFSTLTVSNMSPEDSSIYLCSVDRGNTIYFGEGSWLTVV.

This rearrangement joins TRBV6-6 to TRBJ2-1; TRBD2 is a possible D gene (6 bases). V lost 5 bases, J lost 7 bases, and 18 bases lay in between. The CDR3 is 15 residues long. CDR1 and CDR2 from the germline V gene are MNHNY and SVGAGI (reference sequence). This chain's CDR3 is CASSPRGRGLNEQFF. DNA for the CDR3: TGTGCCAGCAGTCCCCGTGGGCGGGGATTAAATGAGCAGTTCTTC.